Below, 23 T cell receptor beta chains from the same sample are listed, as sequenced in a study of neurological immune-mediated disorders. From the 5' RACE reads, TCRdb called clonotypes with MiXCR, one entry per CDR3 protein. The data contain just over 95,000 distinct CDR3 sequences, around 3.3% of them seen just once; the ten biggest clones take up under 6.5%. Sequenced sample: PBMCs. These receptors were taken from a woman between 18 and 29 years old with multiple sclerosis.

There are many counts of this clonotype. The chain recombines TRBV10-2 with TRBJ2-7, with D maybe TRBD2 (6 bases). Trimming took 7 bases from V and 2 from J, leaving 12 bases between them. Germline CDR1 WSHSY, CDR2 SAAADI. This CDR3 is built from 13 residues. In DNA form, the CDR3 reads TGCGCCAGCACGGCGGGGTTCACCTACGAGCAGTACTTC. Amino acid sequence: CASTAGFTYEQYF.

This clonotype was seen at least ten times. This chain connects TRBV5-1 to TRBJ1-1; D is uncertain. V lost 2 bases and J lost 4, with 9 bases in between. The germline CDR1 and CDR2 sequences are SGHRS and YFSETQ. The CDR3 spans 13 residues. CDR3 DNA: TGCGCCAGCAGCTTAGACGGAACCACTGAAGCTTTCTTT. Encoded protein: CASSLDGTTEAFF. Full variable domain (missing parts from reference TRBV5-1 and TRBJ1-1): KAGVTQTPRYLIKTRGQQVTLSCSPISGHRSVSWYQQTPGQGLQFLFEYFSETQRNKGNFPGRFSGRQFSNSRSEMNVSTLELGDSALYLCASSLDGTTEAFFGQGTRLTVV.

This clonotype turned up a few times. The chain has TRBV7-2 and TRBJ1-2, with D tentatively TRBD1 (5 bases). The CDR3 contains 14 residues. Germline loops: CDR1 SGHTA, CDR2 FQGNSA. V was shortened by 4 bases and J by 8 bases, with 17 bases between the two germline ends. Written as DNA, the CDR3 is TGTGCCAGCAGCTCGCGGACACCCGAGGAGGGCTACACCTTC. Translation gives CASSSRTPEEGYTF.

This clonotype has a count of ten or more. J is TRBJ2-5 and V is TRBV20-1; 11 positions match TRBD2. Trimming at V came to 3 bases and at J to 5 bases, leaving 5 bases not matched to a gene. The CDR3 totals 14 residues. In germline, CDR1 is DFQATT, CDR2 SNEGSKA (reference sequence). Written as DNA, the CDR3 is TGCAGTGCTAGCCCTAGCGGGAGGATGGAGACCCAGTACTTC. This encodes CSASPSGRMETQYF.

This clonotype was counted many times. CDR3 region: CASSLEGGTDTQYF. CDR3 DNA sequence: TGCGCCAGCAGCTTGGAAGGCGGCACAGATACGCAGTATTTT. J is TRBJ2-3 and V is TRBV5-1; D gene unclear. The CDR3 covers 14 residues. V was cut by 0 bases and J by 1 base, with 6 bases left in between. Germline values: CDR1 SGHRS, CDR2 YFSETQ.

This clonotype was detected many times. The chain links TRBV5-6 to TRBJ1-5; tentative D call: TRBD1 (5 bases). V was trimmed by 4 bases and J by 7 bases, leaving 15 bases between them. The CDR3 extends over 14 amino acids. Germline assignment: CDR1 SGHDT and CDR2 YYEEEE. CDR3 residues: CASSTFSRGQPQHF. The CDR3 bases are TGTGCCAGCAGCACCTTTAGTAGGGGACAGCCCCAGCATTTT.

This clonotype was counted at least ten times. The chain carries TRBV7-9 and TRBJ1-2; 8 bases are a match to TRBD1. Germline CDR1 is SEHNR and CDR2 is FQNEAQ (reference sequence). Trimming cost V 1 base and J 8 bases; bases outside gene matches: 9. The CDR3 has 15 residues. The chain's CDR3 is CASSLGSGQGKGYTF. Here the CDR3 DNA reads TGTGCCAGCAGCTTAGGATCCGGACAGGGCAAGGGCTACACCTTC.

This clonotype was counted many times. This chain uses TRBV28 with TRBJ1-2; possible D gene TRBD1, 6 bases. The CDR3 covers 14 residues. V dropped 4 bases and J dropped 4 bases, with 13 bases sitting between them. Germline V gene data show CDR1 as MDHEN and CDR2 as SYDVKM. The CDR3 sequence is CASSSSQGSYGYTF. As DNA, the CDR3 is TGTGCCAGCAGTTCCTCACAGGGTTCCTATGGCTACACCTTC.

This clonotype was counted many times. The rearrangement links TRBV5-1 to TRBJ1-3; maybe TRBD1 (6 bases). Trimming left V 0 bases short and J 1 base short, with 8 bases between. Germline V gene lookup returns CDR1 SGHRS and CDR2 YFSETQ. There are 15 residues in the CDR3. The CDR3 coding sequence is TGCGCCAGCAGCTTGGGAGGACAGTCTGGAAACACCATATATTTT. Translation gives CASSLGGQSGNTIYF.

As regards this clonotype: Being one base from a much bigger clone, this may be a read error. The chain joins TRBV6-5 to TRBJ1-4; 8 bases are shared with TRBD1. CDR1 is MNHEY, CDR2 SVGAGI, per germline. The CDR3 contains 13 residues. The CDR3 is CGSSRQGYEKLFF. For the CDR3, the DNA is TGTGGCAGCAGCCGACAGGGGTATGAAAAACTGTTTTTT.

This clonotype was seen at least ten times. The chain employs TRBV5-1 and TRBJ2-3, with 11 bases matching TRBD2. Unmatched junction bases numbered 3, after V lost 5 bases and J lost 1 base. The germline V gene has CDR1 SGHRS and CDR2 YFSETQ. The CDR3 sequence is 15 residues long. The DNA of the CDR3 is TGCGCCAGCAGGGGACTAGCGGACCGCACAGATACGCAGTATTTT. Translated: CASRGLADRTDTQYF.

This clonotype was seen many times. This chain connects TRBV5-1 to TRBJ1-1; 7 positions match TRBD1. The trim removed 5 bases at V and 5 bases at J, leaving 9 bases unmatched. Germline V gives CDR1 SGHRS, CDR2 YFSETQ. The CDR3 sequence is 14 residues long. The CDR3 sequence is CASRSGQVVTEAFF. For the CDR3, the DNA is TGCGCCAGCAGATCCGGACAGGTGGTAACTGAAGCTTTCTTT. Filled out from reference TRBV5-1 and TRBJ1-1, the complete variable domain reads KAGVTQTPRYLIKTRGQQVTLSCSPISGHRSVSWYQQTPGQGLQFLFEYFSETQRNKGNFPGRFSGRQFSNSRSEMNVSTLELGDSALYLCASRSGQVVTEAFFGQGTRLTVV.

The chain employs TRBV12-3 or TRBV12-4 and TRBJ1-1; TRBD1 might be the D (5 bases). V shed 7 bases and J shed 3 bases, with 12 bases lying between them. This CDR3 spans 13 amino acids. CDR3 DNA: TGTGCCAGCATAGGGGAGTGGGACACTGAAGCTTTCTTT. It encodes CASIGEWDTEAFF.

This clonotype was seen ten or more times. This chain connects TRBV29-1 to TRBJ2-7, with 7 bases identical to TRBD1. In germline, CDR1 is SQVTM, CDR2 ANQGSEA. The CDR3 totals 12 residues. Losses at the gene ends were 4 bases for V and 3 bases for J; bases not matched to a gene: 3. In DNA, the CDR3 is TGCAGCGTTGGGGGACAGAGCTACGAGCAGTACTTC. This codes for CSVGGQSYEQYF.

This clonotype was detected ten times or more. This sequence joins TRBV12-3 or TRBV12-4 and TRBJ2-6; no firm D call. The CDR3 covers 16 residues. Trimming shortened V by 3 bases and J by 0 bases, and 9 bases separated the two germline ends. CDR3 DNA: TGTGCCAGCAGTTTCGGACCCACCTCTGGGGCCAACGTCCTGACTTTC. Translated: CASSFGPTSGANVLTF.

There are many counts of this clonotype. Written as DNA, the CDR3 is TGCAGTGCTGCCCACCCGGAGGGGCAGGGTGAAGCTTTCTTT. It yields the protein CSAAHPEGQGEAFF. The rearrangement links TRBV20-1 to TRBJ1-1; D might be TRBD1 (5 bases). V lost 5 bases and J 7 bases, leaving 20 bases between the germline ends. CDR1 DFQATT and CDR2 SNEGSKA come from the germline V gene (reference sequence). The length of the CDR3 is 14 residues.

In this sample, this clonotype turned up many times. The chain couples TRBV10-3 to TRBJ1-2, with a weak D call TRBD1 (6 bases). V was pared by 7 bases and J by 4 bases, with 16 bases between. The germline V gene encodes CDR1 ENHRY and CDR2 SYGVKD. The CDR3 has 14 residues. The CDR3 reads CAITTGTPSYGYTF. The CDR3 DNA reads as TGTGCCATCACTACCGGGACACCCTCCTATGGCTACACCTTC.

This clonotype was seen at least ten times. The rearrangement joins TRBV24-1 to TRBJ2-1; 12 nucleotides match TRBD2. J gave up 6 bases and V 0 bases, and 5 bases lay outside the gene matches. This CDR3 contains 17 residues. In germline, CDR1 is KGHDR, CDR2 SFDVKD. The CDR3 protein is CATSDLLTSGSINEQFF. CDR3 nucleotide sequence: TGTGCCACCAGTGATTTGCTGACTAGCGGGAGTATCAATGAGCAGTTCTTC.

This clonotype has a count of ten or more. The gene calls are TRBV24-1 and TRBJ1-5, with D possibly being TRBD1 (6 bases). The V gene lost 4 bases and the J gene lost 1 base, with 7 bases spanning the gap. Germline CDR1 and CDR2: KGHDR and SFDVKD. The CDR3 has 14 residues. The CDR3 spells CATSDRGSNQPQHF. The CDR3 DNA follows: TGTGCCACCAGTGACAGGGGAAGCAATCAGCCCCAGCATTTT.

This clonotype has at least ten counts. V is TRBV19 and J is TRBJ1-1; D is perhaps TRBD1 (6 bases). Trimming left V 5 bases short and J 4 bases short, with 11 bases between. The CDR3 spans 13 residues. Germline V CDR1 and CDR2: LNHDA, SQIVND (reference sequence). CDR3 sequence reads: CASSVGQSTEAFF. CDR3 in DNA: TGTGCCAGTAGTGTAGGACAGAGCACTGAAGCTTTCTTT.

This clonotype was observed many times. The chain is built from TRBV5-1 and TRBJ2-2, with D possibly being TRBD1 (6 bases). The CDR3 loop spans 16 amino acids. The germline V and J ends were trimmed by 3 bases and 4 bases, with 16 bases remaining between them. Germline V gives CDR1 SGHRS, CDR2 YFSETQ. CDR3 protein: CASSSYRDILTGELFF. The CDR3 coding sequence is TGCGCCAGCAGCTCTTACCGGGACATCCTCACCGGGGAGCTGTTTTTT.

This clonotype was seen many times. The gene calls are TRBV6-1 and TRBJ1-5; D might be TRBD1 (6 bases). The V and J ends lost 7 bases and 1 base respectively, with 14 bases between them. The CDR3 runs 15 residues. The V gene's germline CDR1 is MNHNS and CDR2 SASEGT. DNA of the CDR3: TGTGCCAGCACCCGGGGGGCGCAAAGCAATCAGCCCCAGCATTTT. This encodes CASTRGAQSNQPQHF.

This clonotype was counted only a few times. The chain has TRBV11-2 and TRBJ1-2, with 7 bases aligning to TRBD1. V shed 0 bases and J 4 bases; nucleotides not matched to a gene: 8. The CDR3 covers 16 residues. Germline V gives CDR1 SGHAT, CDR2 FQNNGV. CDR3 nucleotides: TGTGCCAGCAGCTTAGATCGAGGCCAGGGGGGCTATGGCTACACCTTC. Translated, it gives CASSLDRGQGGYGYTF. Full variable domain (missing parts from reference TRBV11-2 and TRBJ1-2): EAGVAQSPRYKIIEKRQSVAFWCNPISGHATLYWYQQILGQGPKLLIQFQNNGVVDDSQLPKDRFSAERLKGVDSTLKIQPAKLEDSAVYLCASSLDRGQGGYGYTFGSGTRLTVV.